The 28 T cell receptor beta chains below come from one sample, sequenced in a study of T cells after posttransplantation cyclophosphamide. Here immunoSEQ multiplex PCR was the method, and the copy in TCRdb shows in-frame clones only, minus some. The repertoire shows about 10,000 clones, none seen only once; the top ten take 26%. Cyclophosphamide on days +3 and +4 followed busulfan-fludarabine conditioning and a marrow graft. The source material was PBMCs, sampled after allogeneic stem cell transplant with posttransplant cyclophosphamide. Source of these receptors: a female patient between 35 and 55 years old who received an allogeneic stem cell transplant from a related donor, was CMV-positive, and had no GVHD. The T cells may come from the graft donor.

This sequence joins TRBV15 and TRBJ2-5; TRBD1 is a possible D gene (6 bases). In germline, CDR1 is LNHNV, CDR2 YYDKDF (reference sequence). V dropped 3 bases and J dropped 4 bases, with 12 bases sitting between them. The CDR3 runs 14 residues. The CDR3 coding sequence is TGTGCCACCAGCAGGGGGCTGGGGGCAGAGACCCAGTACTTC. Its translation is CATSRGLGAETQYF.

The genes are TRBV9 and TRBJ2-2; 7 nucleotides agree with TRBD1. The V segment lost 2 bases and the J segment 1 base; nucleotides outside the gene matches: 11. Germline V CDR1 and CDR2: SGDLS, YYNGEE. This CDR3 is 18 amino acids long. CDR3: CASSVEGQAHWNTGELFF. The CDR3 bases are TGTGCCAGCAGCGTGGAAGGACAGGCTCATTGGAACACCGGGGAGCTGTTTTTT. Together with reference TRBV9 and TRBJ2-2, the CDR3 gives the full variable domain: DSGVTQTPKHLITATGQRVTLRCSPRSGDLSVYWYQQSLDQGLQFLIQYYNGEERAKGNILERFSAQQFPDLHSELNLSSLELGDSALYFCASSVEGQAHWNTGELFFGEGSRLTVL.

The sample holds many counts of this clone. The chain uses TRBV6-5 and TRBJ2-2; D unresolved. CDR3 size: 12 residues. CDR1 MNHEY and CDR2 SVGAGI come from the germline V gene. V lost 2 bases to trimming and J lost 6 bases, with 4 bases between them. The DNA of the CDR3 is TGTGCCAGCAGTTACCTTGCCGGGGAGCTGTTTTTT. Translated, it gives CASSYLAGELFF.

The sample holds many counts of this clone. This chain links TRBV12-3 or TRBV12-4 with TRBJ2-2; 10 nucleotides agree with TRBD1. The CDR3 is 15 amino acids. The J segment lost 3 bases and the V segment lost 8 bases, leaving 6 bases of the junction unmatched. DNA of the CDR3: TGTGCCAGCGCGGGACAGGGGTATCACACCGGGGAGCTGTTTTTT. Its protein product is CASAGQGYHTGELFF.

This clone has just a few counts. V gene TRBV24-1 combines with J gene TRBJ2-3; TRBD2 matches 14 bases. CDR1 is KGHDR and CDR2 is SFDVKD in the germline V gene. V was pared by 2 bases and J by 0 bases, with 9 bases of the junction left unmatched. The CDR3 contains 20 residues. In DNA, the CDR3 is TGTGCCACCAGTGATTCACCCGCCGGGACTAGCGGGGGAAGCACAGATACGCAGTATTTT. It translates to CATSDSPAGTSGGSTDTQYF.

V gene TRBV4-1 combines with J gene TRBJ1-3; D call uncertain. The CDR3 runs to 12 residues. Germline V CDR1 and CDR2: MGHRA, YSYEKL. V was cut by 5 bases and J by 3 bases, with 5 bases left in between. CDR3 sequence reads: CASSGSGNTIYF. The CDR3 coding sequence is TGCGCCAGCAGCGGCAGTGGAAACACCATATATTTT.

This clone was counted many times. The chain recombines TRBV6-2 or TRBV6-3 with TRBJ1-3, with D uncertain. V was pared by 0 bases and J by 0 bases, with 9 bases between. Germline lookup yields CDR1 MNHEY and CDR2 SVGEGT. The CDR3 spans 16 residues. The CDR3 sequence: CASSYSTGFSGNTIYF. CDR3 bases: TGTGCCAGCAGTTACTCCACGGGGTTCTCTGGAAACACCATATATTTT.

This clone was seen ten or more times. The rearrangement joins TRBV6-2 or TRBV6-3 to TRBJ2-3; TRBD2 aligns across 10 bases. V lost 4 bases and J lost 7; bases outside the gene matches: 8. CDR1 MNHEY and CDR2 SVGEGT come from the germline V gene. The CDR3 contains 15 residues. CDR3 sequence (DNA): TGTGCCAGCAGTTCGTTTAGCGGGGGGAAGAATACGCAGTATTTT. Protein product: CASSSFSGGKNTQYF.

This clone was seen many times. The chain's CDR3 is CASSYSGWEQFF. The CDR3 DNA follows: TGTGCCAGCAGTTACTCAGGGTGGGAGCAGTTCTTC. The genes are TRBV6-6 and TRBJ2-1; D remains unclear. Trimming took 0 bases from V and 10 from J, leaving 7 bases between them. This CDR3 has 12 amino acids. The germline CDR1 and CDR2 sequences are MNHNY and SVGAGI (reference sequence).

This clone was recorded many times. This chain links TRBV6-4 with TRBJ2-1, with D tentatively TRBD2 (5 bases). The germline gives CDR1 MRHNA, CDR2 SNTAGT. Trimming took off 0 bases at V and 9 bases at J, with 12 bases between the two ends. This CDR3 is built from 14 residues. As DNA, the CDR3 is TGTGCCAGCAGTGACTCAGGTCGAGGACTTGAGCAGTTCTTC. Its protein is CASSDSGRGLEQFF.

The chain's CDR3 is CASSQTGTGWGQETQYF. CDR3 nucleotide sequence: TGTGCCAGCAGCCAAACCGGGACAGGGTGGGGGCAAGAGACCCAGTACTTC. The rearrangement links TRBV14 to TRBJ2-5; 9 bases map to TRBD1. V dropped 2 bases and J dropped 2; count of bases not matched to a gene: 9. The CDR3 has 17 residues. The germline V gene encodes CDR1 SGHDN and CDR2 FVKESK.

This clone has ten or more counts. The rearrangement uses TRBV19 and TRBJ2-1, with TRBD2 identical over 10 bases. Germline lookup yields CDR1 LNHDA and CDR2 SQIVND (reference sequence). This CDR3 spans 16 amino acids. With 4 bases clipped from V and 3 bases from J, the junction kept 6 bases outside the gene matches. Written as DNA, the CDR3 is TGTGCCAGTAGTAAAGACCTAGCGGGGGTCTACAATGAGCAGTTCTTC. It codes for CASSKDLAGVYNEQFF.

This clone showed up many times. The gene calls are TRBV9 and TRBJ2-1; 7 nucleotides align to TRBD2. The CDR3 totals 12 residues. V was clipped by 3 bases and J by 9 bases; unmatched bases: 3. The germline gives CDR1 SGDLS, CDR2 YYNGEE. The CDR3 sequence: CASSGTRSEQFF. The CDR3 DNA is TGTGCCAGCAGCGGGACTAGGTCTGAGCAGTTCTTC.

This clone occurred many times. V usage is TRBV7-3 and J usage is TRBJ2-2, with 7 bases lining up with TRBD2. The CDR3 totals 14 residues. The germline gives CDR1 SGHTA, CDR2 FQGTGA. V shed 6 bases, J shed 6 bases, and the junction held 7 bases outside the gene matches. The CDR3: CASRKMGGAGELFF. In DNA form, the CDR3 reads TGTGCCAGCAGGAAAATGGGGGGGGCCGGGGAGCTGTTTTTT.

This clone was recorded many times. This chain uses TRBV24-1 with TRBJ2-5, with D hard to call. Trimming removed 2 bases at V and 0 bases at J, with 9 bases between. The CDR3 covers 15 residues. The germline CDR1 and CDR2 sequences are KGHDR and SFDVKD. The CDR3 reads CATSDSSRHQETQYF. CDR3 nucleotide sequence: TGTGCCACCAGTGATTCCTCGCGGCACCAAGAGACCCAGTACTTC.

This clone showed up just a few times. The rearrangement uses TRBV6-5 and TRBJ2-3, with 7 bases that match TRBD2. The CDR3 is made up of 15 amino acids. J gave up 7 bases and V 4 bases, and 11 bases lay outside the gene matches. CDR1 and CDR2 from the germline V gene are MNHEY and SVGAGI. The chain's CDR3 is CASSSYGTIRNTQYF. CDR3 in DNA: TGTGCCAGCAGTTCCTATGGGACTATCCGAAATACGCAGTATTTT.

This clone showed up many times. V usage is TRBV5-1 and J usage is TRBJ2-1; 10 nucleotides line up with TRBD1. Germline assignment: CDR1 SGHRS and CDR2 YFSETQ. The V and J ends lost 0 bases and 2 bases, in that order; junction bases with no gene match: 2. This CDR3 is 16 amino acids long. The CDR3 nucleotides read TGCGCCAGCAGCTTGGGGGGGACAGGGGCCTACAATGAGCAGTTCTTC. Its protein is CASSLGGTGAYNEQFF.

This clone has a count of ten or more. The gene calls are TRBV7-9 and TRBJ2-7; 7 nucleotides match TRBD1. Germline values: CDR1 SEHNR, CDR2 FQNEAQ (reference sequence). V lost 1 base and J lost 0; bases outside the gene matches: 3. This CDR3 region has 15 residues. CDR3 amino acids: CASSLGGGHSYEQYF. As DNA, the CDR3 is TGTGCCAGCAGCTTAGGAGGGGGCCACTCCTACGAGCAGTACTTC.

This clone was counted many times. The chain combines TRBV11-2 with TRBJ1-6; D is unclear. The germline V and J ends were trimmed by 0 bases and 3 bases, with 9 bases remaining between them. The germline gives CDR1 SGHAT, CDR2 FQNNGV. The CDR3 covers 16 residues. This CDR3 is CASSLDPASYNSPLHF. In nucleotides, the CDR3 is TGTGCCAGCAGCTTAGACCCTGCGAGCTATAATTCACCCCTCCACTTT.

The table lists this clone with many counts. The J gene is TRBJ2-2, the V gene TRBV2; a possible D gene is TRBD2 (5 bases). Germline-derived CDR1 and CDR2 are SNHLY and FYNNEI. The CDR3 consists of 16 residues. V lost 6 bases to trimming and J lost 5 bases, with 19 bases between them. The CDR3, as DNA: TGTGCCAGCAGGGCTACACGGGCTGGCGGGACCGGGGAGCTGTTTTTT. It translates to CASRATRAGGTGELFF. Variable domain in full (rest from reference TRBV2 and TRBJ2-2): EPEVTQTPSHQVTQMGQEVILRCVPISNHLYFYWYRQILGQKVEFLVSFYNNEISEKSEIFDDQFSVERPDGSNFTLKIRSTKLEDSAMYFCASRATRAGGTGELFFGEGSRLTVL.

In this sample, this clone turned up many times. J is TRBJ2-5 and V is TRBV7-2; TRBD2 aligns across 7 bases. The V gene end was trimmed by 1 base and the J gene end by 2 bases; junction bases not matched to a gene: 7. In germline, CDR1 is SGHTA, CDR2 FQGNSA. The CDR3 is 16 residues long. Written as DNA, the CDR3 is TGTGCCAGCAGCTTAGGCCGGGGGGTAGAACAAGAGACCCAGTACTTC. As protein: CASSLGRGVEQETQYF.

At least ten counts were recorded for this clone. In DNA form, the CDR3 reads TGTGCCAGCAGCTATGGACTAGCGGCGGACAATGAGCAGTTCTTC. It translates to CASSYGLAADNEQFF. The chain uses TRBV5-4 and TRBJ2-1, with TRBD2 identical over 10 bases. V shed 3 bases and J 5 bases; nucleotides not matched to a gene: 5. There are 15 residues in the CDR3. CDR1 is SGHNT and CDR2 is YYREEE in the germline V gene (reference sequence).

There are many counts of this clone. The sample carries other DNA sequences with the same CDR3. The rearrangement uses TRBV9 and TRBJ2-7, with 8 bases fitting TRBD1. The germline gives CDR1 SGDLS, CDR2 YYNGEE. This CDR3 has 15 residues. The trim removed 4 bases at V and 4 bases at J, leaving 10 bases unmatched. DNA of the CDR3: TGTGCCAGCAGCTTCAGACAGGGGACGGCATACGAGCAGTACTTC. Protein: CASSFRQGTAYEQYF.

This clone came up many times. This chain links TRBV7-2 with TRBJ1-2; D remains ambiguous. CDR1 is SGHTA, CDR2 FQGNSA, per germline. This CDR3 region has 13 residues. Between the trimmed V and J ends, which lost 2 bases and 7 bases, there was a span of 11 bases. In DNA, the CDR3 is TGTGCCAGCAGCTTATGGGCAGAGGGTGGCTACACCTTC. Its protein is CASSLWAEGGYTF.

This chain connects TRBV9 to TRBJ2-5; 15 bases align to TRBD2. Looked up from germline, CDR1 is SGDLS and CDR2 is YYNGEE. CDR3 length equals 17 residues. The V and J ends lost 4 bases and 5 bases, in that order; junction bases with no gene match: 9. Written as DNA, the CDR3 is TGTGCCAGCAGCCTAGGACTAGCGGGGGGGCCGGGGGAGACCCAGTACTTC. Encoded protein: CASSLGLAGGPGETQYF.

The sample holds many counts of this clone. The chain recombines TRBV9 with TRBJ2-1, with TRBD1 as a possible D gene (6 bases). V shed 6 bases and J shed 0 bases, with 16 bases lying between them. CDR1 and CDR2 from the germline V gene are SGDLS and YYNGEE. This CDR3 is 16 amino acids long. CDR3 sequence: CASNLVGDTSYNEQFF. The CDR3 DNA sequence: TGTGCCAGCAACCTCGTTGGGGACACCTCCTACAATGAGCAGTTCTTC.

This clone was recorded at least ten times. V gene TRBV2 combines with J gene TRBJ1-1, with 9 bases matching TRBD1. The germline CDR1 and CDR2 sequences are SNHLY and FYNNEI. Unmatched junction bases numbered 4, after V lost 6 bases and J lost 5 bases. CDR3 length equals 13 residues. The CDR3 DNA follows: TGTGCCAGCAGGACAGGGGGATGGACTGAAGCTTTCTTT. It is translated as CASRTGGWTEAFF.

This clone was counted many times. CDR3 sequence (DNA): TGCGCCAGCAGCTTTGCGGACAAAAACTACAATGAGCAGTTCTTC. It specifies CASSFADKNYNEQFF. The chain couples TRBV5-1 to TRBJ2-1; D perhaps matches TRBD1 (5 bases). The germline V and J ends were trimmed by 2 bases and 3 bases, with 12 bases remaining between them. CDR1 is SGHRS, CDR2 YFSETQ, per germline. This CDR3 spans 15 amino acids.